The clone carrying this T cell receptor beta chain was seen repeatedly, ten times or more. The antigen is unknown. These data originate in a study of human T cells and chemical hapten exposure. Study as a whole: In the roughly 25-week study, patients were dosed weekly with diphenylcyclopropenone on the scalp throughout.

Study conclusions and caveats: Expanded TCRs were compared with controls, and the expanded TCRs formed significantly more large CDR3 similarity clusters. DPC sensitization left the count of TCRs above 1 in 1000 unchanged.

Separate cDNA molecules received unique molecular identifiers, which the library attached to them. In TCRdb, the RACE reads were re-called with MiXCR into one record per CDR3 protein. The data contain tens of thousands of distinct CDR3 sequences, under 13% of them singletons. Time point given: pre-sensitization, week 0. Specified treatment: therapeutic diphenylcyclopropenone sensitization with weekly scalp DPC. From whole blood left unfractionated, total RNA was extracted. Sequencing was performed on whole blood, taken in connection with sensitization to the hapten diphenylcyclopropenone (DPC). The receptor's source is a man aged 50 to 60 with alopecia areata. Some clones in this sample may be carry-over from other donors' samples.

The CDR3 protein is CASSFRIGNTGELFF. CDR3 sequence (DNA): TGCGCCAGCAGCTTCAGAATAGGGAACACCGGGGAGCTGTTTTTT. V and J are TRBV5-1 and TRBJ2-2; D is undetermined. The CDR3 loop spans 15 amino acids. V was pared by 2 bases and J by 1 base, with 9 bases between. The V gene's germline CDR1 is SGHRS and CDR2 YFSETQ.